A single sample is the source of the 28 T cell receptor beta chains below, sequenced in a study of CD8+CD57+ T cells in acquired aplastic anemia. All sequencing subjects had displayed CD8+CD57+ cell expansion on flow cytometry. TCR beta VDJ and CDR3 profiles were obtained from a genomic DNA template. TCRdb used MiXCR to reprocess the reads, holding one entry per CDR3 protein. The top ten clones hold about 60% of a sample with about 98,000 distinct CDR3 sequences, around 70% of them seen once. Sequencing was performed on sorted CD4+, CD8+, or CD8+CD57+ T cells (not recorded which) from PBMCs. All receptors come from a human donor with aplastic anemia.

This rearrangement joins TRBV2 to TRBJ2-1; 9 nucleotides agree with TRBD2. CDR3 size: 15 residues. After removal of 6 bases from V and 4 bases from J, the junction contained 7 bases not matched to a gene. CDR1 SNHLY and CDR2 FYNNEI come from the germline V gene. CDR3 sequence: CASRELAGNYNEQFF. DNA of the CDR3: TGTGCCAGCAGGGAACTAGCGGGCAATTACAATGAGCAGTTCTTC.

The rearrangement joins TRBV2 to TRBJ2-1; D tentatively reads TRBD1 or TRBD2 (5 bases each). The CDR3 runs to 15 residues. CDR1 is SNHLY and CDR2 is FYNNEI in the germline V gene. Trimming removed 2 bases from V and 8 bases from J, with 16 bases in between. The CDR3 region is CASSETGTGTHEQFF. The CDR3 DNA reads as TGTGCCAGCAGTGAAACCGGGACCGGTACGCATGAGCAGTTCTTC.

The chain combines TRBV7-8 with TRBJ2-3, with D perhaps matching TRBD1 (6 bases). The CDR3 consists of 15 residues. V was clipped by 6 bases and J by 0 bases, with 13 bases between them. Germline values: CDR1 SGHVS, CDR2 FQNEAQ. This CDR3 reads CASRRTALSTDTQYF. The CDR3 nucleotides are TGTGCCAGCAGGAGGACAGCCCTGAGCACAGATACGCAGTATTTT.

Points on this clonotype: Lacking the conserved final phenylalanine or tryptophan, this CDR3 likely reflects a read error. V usage is TRBV7-6 and J usage is TRBJ2-3, with D uncertain. Germline loops: CDR1 SGHVS, CDR2 FNYEAQ. This CDR3 comprises 12 residues. The ends were cut back, 4 bases at V and 4 bases at J, with 6 bases in the middle. This chain's CDR3 is CASSSRSDTQYL. In DNA form, the CDR3 reads TGTGCCAGCAGCTCGAGATCAGATACGCAGTATCTT.

This clonotype has only a few counts. The chain is built from TRBV29-1 and TRBJ1-2; D possibly corresponds to TRBD1 (5 bases). The CDR3 has 13 residues. V was pared by 4 bases and J by 4 bases, with 13 bases between. Germline V gene data show CDR1 as SQVTM and CDR2 as ANQGSEA. The CDR3 sequence: CSVGRGEGYGYTF. CDR3 bases: TGCAGCGTTGGAAGGGGAGAGGGCTATGGCTACACCTTC.

This clonotype occurred a few times. The chain combines TRBV10-3 with TRBJ1-2; TRBD1 matches 7 bases. CDR1 and CDR2 from the germline V gene are ENHRY and SYGVKD. Trimming removed 0 bases from V and 2 bases from J; junction bases left unmatched: 3. This CDR3 contains 15 residues. For the CDR3, the DNA is TGTGCCATCAGTGAGTCGACAGGGCCGAACTATGGCTACACCTTC. This translates into CAISESTGPNYGYTF.

The chain has TRBV2 and TRBJ2-1; 8 bases are shared with TRBD2. CDR3 length: 14 residues. The V and J ends lost 4 bases and 6 bases, in that order; junction bases with no gene match: 5. Germline CDR1 is SNHLY and CDR2 is FYNNEI. The CDR3 nucleotides read TGTGCCAGCAGTGCCGGGACTAGGCCCAATGAGCAGTTCTTC. This codes for CASSAGTRPNEQFF.

The CDR3 DNA sequence: TGCAGTGCTACCCCAGCGGGACCTGCCTACAATGAGCAGTTCTTC. Protein product: CSATPAGPAYNEQFF. The chain employs TRBV20-1 and TRBJ2-1; 7 nucleotides match TRBD2. With 4 bases clipped from V and 2 bases from J, the junction kept 8 bases outside the gene matches. CDR1 and CDR2 (germline): DFQATT, SNEGSKA (reference sequence). The CDR3 length is 15 residues.

This chain joins TRBV4-3 and TRBJ1-1; D gene uncertain. V was cut by 0 bases and J by 8 bases, with 13 bases left in between. Per the germline V gene, CDR1 is LGHNA and CDR2 is YSLEER. The CDR3 has 14 amino acids. CDR3 amino acids: CASSQEDVGGEAFF. CDR3 nucleotides: TGCGCCAGCAGCCAAGAAGATGTCGGAGGAGAAGCTTTCTTT.

V usage is TRBV15 and J usage is TRBJ1-2; D unclear. V gave up 3 bases and J gave up 3 bases, with 11 bases separating them. CDR3 length: 14 residues. Germline V gene data show CDR1 as LNHNV and CDR2 as YYDKDF (reference sequence). CDR3 coding DNA: TGTGCCACCAGCAGGGGAAGCGGGGACTATGGCTACACCTTC. Protein product: CATSRGSGDYGYTF.

The count of this clonotype is one. Likely a read error: the CDR3 ends without its conserved phenylalanine or tryptophan. This chain links TRBV7-9 with TRBJ2-7, with D possibly matching TRBD1 (5 bases). CDR1 is SEHNR and CDR2 is FQNEAQ in the germline V gene (reference sequence). This CDR3 is built from 11 residues. The CDR3 spells CASSQNREQYL. As DNA, the CDR3 is TGCGCCAGCAGCCAAAACAGGGAGCAGTACCTC.

The rearrangement links TRBV10-3 to TRBJ2-5, with 9 bases fitting TRBD1. Looked up from germline, CDR1 is ENHRY and CDR2 is SYGVKD. CDR3 length equals 15 residues. The junction had 7 bases not matched to a gene; V was cut back by 4 bases and J by 4 bases. CDR3 in amino acids: CAISVRDRERETQYF. As DNA, the CDR3 is TGTGCCATCAGTGTAAGGGACAGGGAAAGAGAGACCCAGTACTTC.

The chain couples TRBV19 to TRBJ1-1, with D perhaps TRBD1 (5 bases). The CDR3 is 13 residues long. Between the trimmed V and J ends, which lost 6 bases and 5 bases, there was a span of 13 bases. Germline assignment: CDR1 LNHDA and CDR2 SQIVND (reference sequence). This CDR3 is CASSWGGRTEAFF. DNA for the CDR3: TGTGCCAGTAGCTGGGGCGGAAGAACTGAAGCTTTCTTT.

This rearrangement joins TRBV10-2 to TRBJ2-6; 9 nucleotides line up with TRBD1. CDR1 is WSHSY and CDR2 is SAAADI in the germline V gene. V lost 8 bases and J lost 0; bases outside the gene matches: 8. The CDR3 is made up of 17 amino acids. CDR3: CASRTGEGDSGANVLTF. CDR3 nucleotide sequence: TGCGCCAGCCGGACAGGGGAAGGGGACTCTGGGGCCAACGTCCTGACTTTC.

The chain couples TRBV7-9 to TRBJ2-7; 8 bases are shared with TRBD2. Looked up from germline, CDR1 is SEHNR and CDR2 is FQNEAQ (reference sequence). There are 14 residues in the CDR3. After removal of 5 bases from V and 3 bases from J, the junction contained 6 bases not matched to a gene. The CDR3 coding sequence is TGTGCCAGCAGCCCTAGCGGGCCCTTCTACGAGCAGTACTTC. Translated, it gives CASSPSGPFYEQYF.

This clonotype was detected ten times or more. CDR3 DNA sequence: TGTGCCAGTCTGACATTTACTGAAGCTTTCTTT. Translated: CASLTFTEAFF. The chain has TRBV19 and TRBJ1-1; D is undetermined. The CDR3 has 11 residues. Germline V gene lookup returns CDR1 LNHDA and CDR2 SQIVND (reference sequence). With 8 bases removed from V and 5 bases from J, the gap between germline ends came to 9 bases.

This clonotype was detected ten times or more. V usage is TRBV25-1 and J usage is TRBJ1-1; D is undetermined. The CDR3 covers 13 residues. CDR1 is MGHDK and CDR2 is SYGVNS in the germline V gene. The germline V and J ends were trimmed by 0 bases and 6 bases, with 8 bases remaining between them. CDR3 amino acids: CASSEYGRAEAFF. DNA of the CDR3: TGTGCCAGCAGTGAATATGGTAGGGCTGAAGCTTTCTTT. The full variable domain, completed using reference TRBV25-1 and TRBJ1-1, is EADIYQTPRYLVIGTGKKITLECSQTMGHDKMYWYQQDPGMELHLIHYSYGVNSTEKGDLSSESTVSRIRTEHFPLTLESARPSHTSQYLCASSEYGRAEAFFGQGTRLTVV.

V and J are TRBV19 and TRBJ2-7; TRBD1 agrees at 9 bases. The junction had 9 bases not matched to a gene; V was cut back by 4 bases and J by 5 bases. Germline values: CDR1 LNHDA, CDR2 SQIVND (reference sequence). The CDR3 loop spans 15 amino acids. The CDR3 loop is CASSTIRDRVNEQYF. CDR3 nucleotides: TGTGCCAGTAGTACCATCCGGGACAGGGTAAACGAGCAGTACTTC.

The chain recombines TRBV6-5 with TRBJ2-1, with D tentatively TRBD1 (5 bases). CDR1 and CDR2 (germline): MNHEY, SVGAGI. The V gene lost 4 bases and the J gene lost 6 bases, with 7 bases spanning the gap. The CDR3 is 12 residues long. CDR3 sequence: CASSLGLNEQFF. The CDR3 DNA sequence: TGTGCCAGCAGTTTGGGGCTCAATGAGCAGTTCTTC.

The chain recombines TRBV2 with TRBJ1-2; 9 bases map to TRBD1. V lost 1 base, J lost 5 bases, and 5 bases stayed unmatched. Germline-derived CDR1 and CDR2 are SNHLY and FYNNEI. The CDR3 loop spans 15 amino acids. In DNA, the CDR3 is TGTGCCAGCAGTGAAGGGACAGGGGTGAGGTATGGCTACACCTTC. Translating gives CASSEGTGVRYGYTF. Together with reference TRBV2 and TRBJ1-2, the CDR3 gives the full variable domain: EPEVTQTPSHQVTQMGQEVILRCVPISNHLYFYWYRQILGQKVEFLVSFYNNEISEKSEIFDDQFSVERPDGSNFTLKIRSTKLEDSAMYFCASSEGTGVRYGYTFGSGTRLTVV.

The CDR3 bases are TGTGCCAGTAGTACTAGCGGAACCACAGATACGCAGTATTTT. Its protein product is CASSTSGTTDTQYF. The V gene is TRBV19, the J gene TRBJ2-3, with 7 bases that match TRBD2. V trimming: 4 bases; J trimming: 2 bases; junction bases outside the gene matches: 3. Germline V gene lookup returns CDR1 LNHDA and CDR2 SQIVND (reference sequence). The CDR3 runs to 14 residues.

This clonotype was counted a single time. This CDR3 is CASSWTRTTNEQFF. CDR3 DNA sequence: TGTGCCAGCAGCTGGACAAGGACTACCAATGAGCAGTTCTTC. The chain has TRBV11-2 and TRBJ2-1, with D perhaps matching TRBD2 (6 bases). The ends were cut back, 4 bases at V and 6 bases at J, with 13 bases in the middle. The CDR3 consists of 14 residues. Looked up from germline, CDR1 is SGHAT and CDR2 is FQNNGV.

V is TRBV20-1 and J is TRBJ2-5; unclear D gene. Trimming took 2 bases from V and 3 from J, leaving 10 bases between them. Germline V gene data show CDR1 as DFQATT and CDR2 as SNEGSKA (reference sequence). CDR3 length equals 13 residues. The CDR3 spells CSARQDLKETQYF. For the CDR3, the DNA is TGCAGTGCTAGACAGGACCTAAAAGAGACCCAGTACTTC.

This clonotype occurred a few times. V is TRBV5-8 and J is TRBJ2-7; D may correspond to TRBD1 or TRBD2 (6 bases each). V was cut by 0 bases and J by 5 bases, with 15 bases left in between. The germline gives CDR1 SGHTS, CDR2 YDEGEE. The CDR3 spans 15 residues. The CDR3 sequence: CASSLAQGRSDEQYF. CDR3 sequence (DNA): TGTGCCAGCAGCTTGGCTCAGGGGAGGAGCGACGAGCAGTACTTC.

This clonotype has more than one count but fewer than ten. The V and J genes are TRBV24-1 and TRBJ1-5; D remains unclear. V gave up 1 base and J gave up 0 bases, with 3 bases separating them. The germline CDR1 and CDR2 sequences are KGHDR and SFDVKD. This CDR3 comprises 14 residues. The CDR3 DNA reads as TGTGCCACCAGTGATTTAAGTAGCAATCAGCCCCAGCATTTT. It encodes CATSDLSSNQPQHF.

The CDR3 sequence is CASSATQGGEQYF. As DNA, the CDR3 is TGTGCCAGCAGCGCTACACAGGGCGGCGAGCAGTACTTC. The rearrangement links TRBV9 to TRBJ2-7; weak D call: TRBD1 (6 bases). Trimming shortened V by 3 bases and J by 6 bases, and 13 bases separated the two germline ends. Per germline, CDR1 SGDLS and CDR2 YYNGEE. The CDR3 sequence is 13 residues long.

The V call is TRBV11-2, the J call TRBJ2-3; 7 nucleotides match TRBD1. The CDR3 loop spans 16 amino acids. V shed 2 bases and J 3 bases; nucleotides not matched to a gene: 8. CDR1 is SGHAT and CDR2 is FQNNGV in the germline V gene. In DNA form, the CDR3 reads TGTGCCAGCAGCTTAAACAGGGGAATTGGGACAGATACGCAGTATTTT. As protein: CASSLNRGIGTDTQYF.

Points on this clonotype: This clone may be a read error of a much larger clone one base away. The chain is built from TRBV4-1 and TRBJ1-1; the D gene is possibly TRBD1 (5 bases). Germline V gene data show CDR1 as MGHRA and CDR2 as YSYEKL. The CDR3 runs to 15 residues. Trimming took 0 bases from V and 8 from J, leaving 16 bases between them. The chain's CDR3 is CASSQERPQVAEAFF. As DNA, the CDR3 is TGCGCCAGCAGCCAAGAAAGGCCACAGGTCGCAGAAGCTTTCTTT.